The 10 T cell receptor beta chains in this list originate from one sample, sequenced in a study of Ad26.COV2.S vaccination and SARS-CoV-2 variants. Libraries were prepared by immunoSEQ multiplex PCR; TCRdb keeps only in-frame clonotypes and omits some of them. The sample comprises a few hundred thousand clones, more than 80% of which are singletons, and more than 10% rests with the top ten. Treatment reported: over 15 received Ad26.COV2.S at low or high dose, single or two shots; several received placebo; per-sample allocation not given. Samples analyzed were those drawn on day 63 after the first vaccine or placebo injection. Specimen: peripheral blood, collected in a trial of Ad26.COV2.S vaccine versus placebo. The receptors here all came from a person between 18 and 59 years old who received the Ad26.COV2.S COVID-19 vaccine or a placebo.

CDR3 residues: CSVEDNRFGETQYF. The DNA for the CDR3 is TGCAGCGTTGAAGATAATAGGTTTGGAGAGACCCAGTACTTC. J is TRBJ2-5 and V is TRBV29-1; D call uncertain. Germline CDR1 reads SQVTM; CDR2 reads ANQGSEA. The CDR3 extends over 14 amino acids. V lost 0 bases and J 4 bases, leaving 12 bases between the germline ends.

The rearrangement joins TRBV25-1 to TRBJ1-4; D is possibly TRBD1 (5 bases). Germline V CDR1 and CDR2: MGHDK, SYGVNS. This CDR3 is built from 12 residues. V was trimmed by 3 bases and J by 7 bases, leaving 6 bases between them. The CDR3 is CASSEQGEKLFF. In DNA, the CDR3 is TGTGCCAGCAGTGAGCAGGGTGAAAAACTGTTTTTT.

J is TRBJ1-1 and V is TRBV5-5, with D hard to call. This CDR3 is built from 15 residues. Germline values: CDR1 SGHKS, CDR2 YYEKEE (reference sequence). The V and J ends lost 6 bases and 2 bases respectively, with 17 bases between them. CDR3 protein: CASTPTPVGNTEAFF. CDR3 coding DNA: TGTGCCAGCACCCCAACCCCAGTAGGTAACACTGAAGCTTTCTTT.

This rearrangement joins TRBV9 to TRBJ1-1; the D is unclear. The CDR3 covers 17 residues. Germline CDR1 and CDR2: SGDLS and YYNGEE. The V and J ends lost 5 bases and 1 base respectively, with 21 bases between them. The CDR3 is CASRAPNPLLWNTEAFF. CDR3 nucleotide sequence: TGTGCCAGCAGGGCTCCCAACCCCCTACTATGGAACACTGAAGCTTTCTTT.

The chain carries TRBV14 and TRBJ2-1; TRBD2 is a possible D gene (6 bases). Between the trimmed V and J ends, which lost 0 bases and 9 bases, there was a span of 9 bases. CDR1 is SGHDN and CDR2 is FVKESK in the germline V gene. The CDR3 has 13 residues. Written as DNA, the CDR3 is TGTGCCAGCAGCCAAGATCTGGGAGGTGAGCAGTTCTTC. Translated, it gives CASSQDLGGEQFF.

Only one count was recorded for this clone. For the CDR3, the DNA is TGCGCCAGCAGTCCAACGGGGGGCCATGGCTACACCTTC. Translated: CASSPTGGHGYTF. The J gene is TRBJ1-2, the V gene TRBV4-3; D is perhaps TRBD1 (6 bases). The CDR3 runs 13 residues. The germline V gene has CDR1 LGHNA and CDR2 YSLEER. Trimming took 6 bases from V and 6 from J, leaving 14 bases between them.

This chain links TRBV28 with TRBJ1-6, with D perhaps matching TRBD1 (5 bases). Trimming stripped 2 bases from V and 2 bases from J, with 7 bases between. Germline CDR1 MDHEN, CDR2 SYDVKM. The CDR3 has 15 amino acids. The CDR3 here is CASSLGAAYNSPLHF. The CDR3 DNA sequence: TGTGCCAGCAGTTTAGGGGCCGCCTATAATTCACCCCTCCACTTT.

The rearrangement links TRBV6-1 to TRBJ1-1, with a tentative D call TRBD1 (6 bases). The CDR3 is 13 residues long. The germline V and J ends were trimmed by 2 bases and 4 bases, with 8 bases remaining between them. Per the germline V gene, CDR1 is MNHNS and CDR2 is SASEGT. The CDR3 region is CASSEKGGTEAFF. The DNA of the CDR3 is TGTGCCAGCAGTGAAAAGGGGGGCACTGAAGCTTTCTTT.

The rearrangement links TRBV28 to TRBJ1-1; 8 nucleotides agree with TRBD1. Looked up from germline, CDR1 is MDHEN and CDR2 is SYDVKM. V was pared by 5 bases and J by 5 bases, with 10 bases of the junction left unmatched. The CDR3 is 15 amino acids. CDR3 protein: CASSPRTGRYTEAFF. The CDR3 DNA reads as TGTGCCAGCAGTCCCAGGACAGGGAGATATACTGAAGCTTTCTTT.

The V gene is TRBV27, the J gene TRBJ2-1; 10 nucleotides line up with TRBD2. The junction had 10 bases not matched to a gene; V was cut back by 0 bases and J by 2 bases. CDR1 is MNHEY and CDR2 is SMNVEV in the germline V gene (reference sequence). The CDR3 length is 19 residues. The CDR3: CASSLSETSGPFPYNEQFF. The CDR3 nucleotides are TGTGCCAGCAGTTTATCAGAGACTAGCGGGCCCTTTCCCTACAATGAGCAGTTCTTC.